Included here is one T cell receptor beta chain sequence, with context. Its antigen remains unidentified. No quality values exist for individual bases; no much larger clone is one base distant. This specimen comes from a study of T cell responses to AZD1222 COVID-19 vaccine (dated by TCRdb to the early 2020s). Turning to the overall study: TCR sequencing was performed for about 240 trial participants, of whom about 200 were given two doses of AZD1222 and around 26 were given two doses of MenACWY control vaccine. Enrollment into the trials was organized by age into subgroups of 18-55, 56-69 and 70-plus years, and those subgroups contained about 160, 30 and 59 TCR-sequenced participants, respectively.

Read against the paper, the sample's time point label means: about 28 days (+/-7) after the second vaccine dose. AZD1222 recipients whose second dose came at about 4 weeks and those whose second dose came at about 12 weeks were combined into one group, since spike-specific TCR depth and breadth did not differ between the two schedules. Vaccinee samples were obtained from the UK trials COV001 and COV002, which included a single-blind randomized controlled phase 2/3 trial of AZD1222 (ChAdOx1 nCoV-19) in healthy adults. For TCRbeta chain sequencing, PBMC samples were collected from trial participants at day 0 and at day 28 after the second dose. The investigation overall reported the following: A significant rise in spike-specific TCR breadth and depth was observed after two AZD1222 doses relative to day 0 and relative to MenACWY recipients. Participants were mostly white British and included more females than males, and it was suggested by the authors that clonal diversity may have been underestimated. Reportedly, close to half of the unique spike-specific TCRs recognized epitopes lying outside the regions that are mutated in the B.1.351 and B.1.1.7 variants. Conclusions about previously exposed vaccinees are limited because only six or seven AZD1222 recipients were SARS-CoV-2 seropositive at baseline. CD4 TCRs associated with the vaccine covered the entire spike protein, and the dominant responses were in regions 160-218 and 743-854. No day 14 peak-response samples were available, so repertoires were characterized only after the peak T cell response. The 56-69-year group was small, and its depth increase did not reach significance, likely because of low power.

The CDR3 regions of human TCRbeta chains were analyzed by immunosequencing. In the paper's pipeline: TCRs in the repertoires were compared against a reference library of SARS-CoV-2-specific TCRs that had been generated with the MIRA antigen-specificity platform. Breadth meant the fraction of unique TCRs that were SARS-CoV-2-associated, whereas depth meant the fraction of total T cells that were SARS-CoV-2-associated. Using the MIRA data, each spike-specific TCR was mapped to the spike region that the TCR reacts to and placed in a CD4 or CD8 class. Log10-transformed breadth and depth values were compared by one-way ANOVA with Sidak's multiple comparisons tests. Held by TCRdb, this immuneACCESS table contains in-frame sequences only and omits some clones. Under half of the omission traces to an unresolved V gene where checked; the cause of the rest is unknown. V and J calls and clone size are copied from that table; D and trimming were computed from the DNA. The sample data list over 85,000 clones, and about 94% of these were observed just once. The top ten hold about 3% of the sample.

This clonotype was sampled from an adult who received the AZD1222 COVID-19 vaccine. This sample comprised peripheral blood, obtained 28 days after the second AZD1222 dose.

For the CDR3, the sequence is CASSLGPGADQPQHF. Read as DNA, the sequence is TGTGCCAGCAGCTTAGGACCGGGGGCGGATCAGCCCCAGCATTTT. The chain employs TRBV7-9 and TRBJ1-5; TRBD1 is perhaps the D gene, given 6 matching bases. Taken from the germline V gene (reference sequence), the CDR1 and CDR2 loops are SEHNR and FQNEAQ. V is cut by 1 base and J by 5 bases, and the space between the germline ends is 12 bases. The CDR3 runs 15 amino acids, cysteine and phenylalanine included. The read is trimmed to its CDR3 DNA, 45 bases read in frame from base 1. The CDR3 plus the reference TRBV7-9 and TRBJ1-5 genes for the other parts give the full variable domain: DTGVSQNPRHKITKRGQNVTFRCDPISEHNRLYWYRQTLGQGPEFLTYFQNEAQLEKSRLLSDRFSAERPKGSFSTLEIQRTEQGDSAMYLCASSLGPGADQPQHFGDGTRLSIL.